This T cell receptor (beta chain) emerged from a study of T cell repertoires in cytomegalovirus infection. Study summary: Recently identified HLA-C-restricted CMV epitopes were used, and well-studied HLA-B-restricted CMV epitopes were used as well. Public signatures in TCR beta pointed to CMV infection and matching HLA type.

There are many counts of this clonotype. Its antigen is undetermined. TCRdb re-analysed the reads in MiXCR, keeping a single row per CDR3 protein. The sample consists of 900,000 to 950,000 distinct CDR3 sequences, around 32% of them appearing once. The TCR comes from a human donor in good health (CMV status not recorded). Some clones in this sample may be carry-over from other donors' samples. The sample consisted of cultured CD8+ T cells from PBMCs, taken from culture after CMV antigen stimulation.

CDR3: CASSSSGTEQETQYF. Written as DNA, the CDR3 is TGTGCCAGCAGCTCATCGGGGACAGAGCAAGAGACCCAGTACTTC. The rearrangement links TRBV7-9 to TRBJ2-5, with 7 positions matching TRBD1. The V and J ends lost 4 bases and 2 bases, in that order; junction bases with no gene match: 7. CDR3 length: 15 amino acids. CDR1 and CDR2 from the germline V gene are SEHNR and FQNEAQ (reference sequence).